These T cell receptor beta chains were read from a single sample in a study of cytomegalovirus exposure and HLA in healthy donors. Sequencing used immunoSEQ multiplex PCR; TCRdb keeps in-frame clones, though not all of them. The table records about 100,000 clones, roughly four fifths of them present only once. The sequenced material came from PBMCs. All receptors derive from a male donor in good health and CMV-seropositive. Each CDR3 is given with its conserved first and last residue. For some rows the clone size is stated as once, few or many, or as a class when expanded; others skip it.

CDR3aa,v_gene,abundance,j_gene
CASSLGANSPLHF,TRBV7-8,once,TRBJ1-6
CASSQAGGRPYEQYF,TRBV27,NA,TRBJ2-7
CASGRGETGELFF,TRBV12-5,NA,TRBJ2-2
CASSEQGGQDEKLFF,TRBV2,NA,TRBJ1-4
CASKDLRDRFLMGGNQPQHF,TRBV19,NA,TRBJ1-5
CASSQNAGGSSYEQYF,TRBV7-9,NA,TRBJ2-7
CASSQESGQGNTGELFF,TRBV4-3,NA,TRBJ2-2
CASSSPGRLAADTGELFF,TRBV19,NA,TRBJ2-2
CASSSGAANQPQHF,TRBV7-9,few,TRBJ1-5
CASSAGGANYGYTF,TRBV5-5,once,TRBJ1-2
CASSAGTGNIGEAFF,TRBV11-2,NA,TRBJ1-1
CASSSDTGGGREPQHF,TRBV7-9,NA,TRBJ1-5
CASKGRVSSYEQYF,TRBV6-6,NA,TRBJ2-7
CASSERGGPNYNEQFF,TRBV2,NA,TRBJ2-1
CASSLQGGYEQYF,TRBV11-2,NA,TRBJ2-7
CASARQGQDIGNTIYF,TRBV27,NA,TRBJ1-3
CASSDEGLAGTGELFF,TRBV2,NA,TRBJ2-2
CASSQAHRAGTQYF,TRBV4-3,NA,TRBJ2-5
CASSTETGIYGYPF,TRBV19,NA,TRBJ1-2
CASSLDRGPNQPQHF,TRBV5-4,NA,TRBJ1-5
CAISELSSPNIQYF,TRBV10-3,NA,TRBJ2-4
CAISAEDNYNEQFF,TRBV10-3,few,TRBJ2-1
CASSYAQNYEQYF,TRBV6-5,few,TRBJ2-7
CASSSDRGGNTIYF,TRBV9,NA,TRBJ1-3
CASSETGGDYEQYF,TRBV19,NA,NA
CASSLVSGFIDEQFF,TRBV5-1,NA,TRBJ2-1